Sequencing of this TCR beta chain was carried out in a study of OX40 agonist ivuxolimab in advanced cancers. Regarding the study in general: Ivuxolimab was a fully human IgG2 agonistic monoclonal antibody targeting the costimulatory receptor OX40 (CD134). Intravenous ivuxolimab was administered to patients every 2 weeks at six dose levels: 0.01, 0.1, 0.3, 1.5, 3 and 10 mg/kg. Of the 50 or so patients in dose escalation, about 19 had hepatocellular carcinoma, around 15 had melanoma, 9 had renal cell carcinoma and 9 had head and neck cancer. In the dose-escalation cohort, around four fifths of patients were male, and the mean age was approximately 64 years, with a range of about 23 to 90. Prior anti-PD-1, anti-PD-L1 or anti-CTLA-4 therapy was permitted, and 30% to 45% of dose-escalation patients had received checkpoint inhibitors. Three dose-escalation patients achieved partial responses, one with hepatocellular carcinoma and two with cutaneous melanoma. The point of sequencing TCRbeta in the periphery was to test whether ivuxolimab changed TCR sequence diversity and drove clonal T-cell expansion. The paper describes the monotherapy dose-escalation part (N of about 47 patients) of the phase I trial of ivuxolimab.

Patients with autoimmune disease history or receiving systemic immunosuppression were excluded from the trial. Peripheral blood for TCR sequencing was collected from all dose cohorts at baseline, on cycle 4 day 1, and on cycle 7 day 1. The samples were drawn from a first-in-human, open-label, multicenter phase I dose-escalation trial of ivuxolimab. The trial enrolled adults with locally advanced or metastatic head and neck squamous cell, hepatocellular, melanoma or renal cell carcinoma. Before TCR sequencing, CD4+ T cells and CD8+ T cells were sorted from peripheral blood as separate populations. Remarks on this clone: What antigen it recognizes has not been identified. Base-call qualities are not available, and no considerably larger clone is one nucleotide away.

The CDR3, from cysteine to phenylalanine, totals 15 residues. Just the 45-base CDR3 DNA is kept, in frame starting at base 1. V gives up 7 bases and J gives up 4 bases, and the segment between their germline ends measures 19 bases. The germline V gene yields SGHTA for CDR1 and FQGNSA for CDR2. Genomic DNA was extracted from sorted cells for sequencing of the TCRbeta CDR3 region. The immunoSEQ Assay was used for sequencing of TCRbeta CDR3 regions. TCRdb provides this immuneACCESS table in a form limited to in-frame rearrangements. Some clones are lacking; in checked studies, under half of them reflect an unresolved V gene, and why the rest are absent is not known. The sample table holds fewer than 75,000 clones, of which over 70% were seen once. More than 3.5% of the sample is held by the ten biggest clonotypes. What the authors observed across the whole study: Which antigens the clonally expanded peripheral T cells were specific for was not determined. On average, CD8+ T cells showed more expanded clones than CD4+ T cells after ivuxolimab. Clonal expansion of both CD4+ and CD8+ blood T cells was observed from baseline to week 6 at doses 0.1 to 3.0 mg/kg. In the 0.1-3.0 mg/kg groups, partial responders had among the lowest normalized peripheral clonal expansion, particularly in CD8+ T cells. Low levels of normalized T-cell clonal expansion were also seen in some patients who did not respond.

The chain is assembled from TRBV7-2 and TRBJ1-1, with a weak D call of TRBD1 (5 bases match). The sequencing used CD4+ or CD8+ T cells sorted from blood, collected in a trial of the OX40 agonist ivuxolimab. This clonotype was sampled from an adult with an advanced solid tumor such as melanoma, head and neck, liver or kidney cancer. The DNA sequence follows: TGTGCCAGCACCAAAACGCGTGGGGGTTTCACTGAAGCTTTCTTT. Its product reads: CASTKTRGGFTEAFF.